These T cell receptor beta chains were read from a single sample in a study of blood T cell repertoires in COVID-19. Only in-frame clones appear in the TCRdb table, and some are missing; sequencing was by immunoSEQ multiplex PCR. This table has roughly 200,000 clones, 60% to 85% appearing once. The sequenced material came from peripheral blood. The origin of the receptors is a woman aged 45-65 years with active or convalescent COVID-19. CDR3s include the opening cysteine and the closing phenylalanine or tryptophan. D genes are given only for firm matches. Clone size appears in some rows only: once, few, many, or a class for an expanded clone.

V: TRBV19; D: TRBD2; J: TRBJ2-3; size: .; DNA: TGTGCCAGTAGTATGGGACTAGCGGAGAGGGGAGATACGCAGTATTTT; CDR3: CASSMGLAERGDTQYF
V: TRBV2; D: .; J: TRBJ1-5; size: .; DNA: TGTGCCAGCAGCCCCAGGCGGGGTTACCAGCATTTT; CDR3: CASSPRRGYQHF
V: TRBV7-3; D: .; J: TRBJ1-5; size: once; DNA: TGTGCCAGCAGCTTAGGTATTGGACAAGGGACTTATAGCAATCAGCCCCAGCATTTT; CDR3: CASSLGIGQGTYSNQPQHF
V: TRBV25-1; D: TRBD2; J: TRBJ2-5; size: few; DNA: TGTGCCAGCAGTGAATATCTAGCGGGGGGGCGAGAGACCCAGTACTTC; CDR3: CASSEYLAGGRETQYF
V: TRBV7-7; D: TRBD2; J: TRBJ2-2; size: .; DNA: TGTGCTAGCAGCCCCTTACTAGCGAATACCGGGGAGCTGTTTTTT; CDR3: CASSPLLANTGELFF
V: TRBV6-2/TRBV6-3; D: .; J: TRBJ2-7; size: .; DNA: TGTGCCAGCAGTATGAGCGGCCAATTAAAAGAGCAGTACTTC; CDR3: CASSMSGQLKEQYF
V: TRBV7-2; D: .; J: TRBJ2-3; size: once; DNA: TGTGCCAGCAGCCCCAACCGGGTTCACACAGATACGCAGTATTTT; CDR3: CASSPNRVHTDTQYF
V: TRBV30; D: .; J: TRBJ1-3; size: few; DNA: TGTGCCTGGAGTGTACCTGGAGGGGTAGCTGGAAACACCATATATTTT; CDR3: CAWSVPGGVAGNTIYF
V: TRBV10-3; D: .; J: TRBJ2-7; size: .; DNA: TGTGCCATCAGTGAGGGTGGAGTCGGGTACGAGCAGTACTTC; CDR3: CAISEGGVGYEQYF
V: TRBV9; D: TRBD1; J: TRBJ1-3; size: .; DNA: TGTGCCAGCAGTGCAGGGACAGGGCATGGAAACACCATATATTTT; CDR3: CASSAGTGHGNTIYF
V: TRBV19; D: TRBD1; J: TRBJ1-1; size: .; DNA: TGTGCCAGTAGTCCACGGACAGGAACGTTGAACACTGAAGCTTTCTTT; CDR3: CASSPRTGTLNTEAFF
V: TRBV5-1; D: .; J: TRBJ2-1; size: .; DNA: TGCGCCAGCAGCCCCGAACTAGCAGATGAGCAGTTCTTC; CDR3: CASSPELADEQFF
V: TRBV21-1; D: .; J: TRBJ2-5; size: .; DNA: TGTGCCAGCAGCGAAGACAGGGGCAAAGGAGCGATGAACCAAGAGACCCAGTACTTC; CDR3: CASSEDRGKGAMNQETQYF
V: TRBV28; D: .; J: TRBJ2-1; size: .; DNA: TGTGCCAGCAGCCCCGCCAGTCGACAGGCTAACAATGAGCAGTTCTTC; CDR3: CASSPASRQANNEQFF
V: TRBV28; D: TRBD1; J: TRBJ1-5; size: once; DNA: TGTGCCAGCAGCCGGGACAGGGTAAATCAGCCCCAGCATTTT; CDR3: CASSRDRVNQPQHF
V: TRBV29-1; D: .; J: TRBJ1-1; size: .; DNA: TGCAGCGTATCCCAGGGTGAAAAGACTGAAGCTTTCTTT; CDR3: CSVSQGEKTEAFF
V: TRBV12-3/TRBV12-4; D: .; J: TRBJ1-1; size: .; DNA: TGTGCCAGCAGTATCGGACACAACACTGAAGCTTTCTTT; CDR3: CASSIGHNTEAFF
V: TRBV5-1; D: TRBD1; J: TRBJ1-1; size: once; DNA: TGCGCCAGCAGCTCTTCCGGGACAGGGCTGGGCACTGAAGCTTTCTTT; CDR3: CASSSSGTGLGTEAFF
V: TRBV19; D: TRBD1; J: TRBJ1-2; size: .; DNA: TGTGCCAGTAGTACGGACAGGGGGTATGGCTACACCTTC; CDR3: CASSTDRGYGYTF
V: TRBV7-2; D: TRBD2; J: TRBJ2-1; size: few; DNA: TGTGCCAGCAGCTTAGGACTAGCGCGTTCCTACAATGAGCAGTTCTTC; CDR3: CASSLGLARSYNEQFF
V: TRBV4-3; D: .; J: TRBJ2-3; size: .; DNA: TGCGCCAGCAGCCAAGAAGGAGACACAGATACGCAGTATTTT; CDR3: CASSQEGDTDTQYF
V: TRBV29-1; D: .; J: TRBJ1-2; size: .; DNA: TGCAGCGTTGGAATCCCCCCGCGGGGCTTGACCTTC; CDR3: CSVGIPPRGLTF
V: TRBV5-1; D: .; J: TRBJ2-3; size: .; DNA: TGCGCCAGCAGCTTGGCCGACAGGACTACAGATACGCAGTATTTT; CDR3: CASSLADRTTDTQYF
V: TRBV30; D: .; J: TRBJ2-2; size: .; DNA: TGTGCCTGGAGTGTTTTAGGGGCGAACACCGGGGAGCTGTTTTTT; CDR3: CAWSVLGANTGELFF
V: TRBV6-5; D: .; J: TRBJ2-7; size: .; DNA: TGTGCCAGCAGCCTGACAGGAACCTACGAGCAGTACTTC; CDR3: CASSLTGTYEQYF
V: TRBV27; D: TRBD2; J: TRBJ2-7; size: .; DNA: TGTGCCAGCATCGGGAGGGCACCGTCTCTCCTATCCTACGAGCAGTACTTC; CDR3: CASIGRAPSLLSYEQYF
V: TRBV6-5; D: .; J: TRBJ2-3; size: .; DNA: TGTGCCAGCGCAGGTGGGGGGGATACGCAGTATTTT; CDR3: CASAGGGDTQYF
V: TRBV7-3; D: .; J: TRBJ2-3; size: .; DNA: TGTGCCAGCAGCTTAAGAGGCGGGGGCGGGCCAGATACGCAGTATTTT; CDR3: CASSLRGGGGPDTQYF
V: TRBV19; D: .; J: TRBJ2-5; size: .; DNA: TGTGCCAGTAGTATGCAACGGCAAGAGACCCAGTACTTC; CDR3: CASSMQRQETQYF
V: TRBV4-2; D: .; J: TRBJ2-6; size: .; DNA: TGTGCCAGCAGCCAAGAGAGCGCCGGGGTAGACAACTCTGGGGCCAACGTCCTGACTTTC; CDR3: CASSQESAGVDNSGANVLTF
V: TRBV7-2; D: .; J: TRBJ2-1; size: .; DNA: TGTGCCAGCAGCTTAATGGACAGCTCCTACAATGAGCAGTTCTTC; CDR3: CASSLMDSSYNEQFF
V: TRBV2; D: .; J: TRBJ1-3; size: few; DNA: TGTGCCAGCAGTGCGTTGATGGGGGCAACTGGAAACACCATATATTTT; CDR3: CASSALMGATGNTIYF